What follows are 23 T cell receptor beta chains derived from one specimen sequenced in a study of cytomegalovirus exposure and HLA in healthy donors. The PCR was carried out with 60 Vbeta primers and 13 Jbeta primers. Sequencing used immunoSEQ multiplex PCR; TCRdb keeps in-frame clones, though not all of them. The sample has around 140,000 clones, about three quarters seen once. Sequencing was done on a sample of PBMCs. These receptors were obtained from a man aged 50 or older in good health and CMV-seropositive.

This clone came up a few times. CDR3 DNA sequence: TGTGCCAGTAATAGGGACAGGACCATGAACACTGAAGCTTTCTTT. This gives the protein CASNRDRTMNTEAFF. This rearrangement joins TRBV19 to TRBJ1-1; 8 nucleotides match TRBD1. This CDR3 spans 15 amino acids. The junction had 7 bases not matched to a gene; V was cut back by 7 bases and J by 0 bases. Germline CDR1 LNHDA, CDR2 SQIVND (reference sequence).

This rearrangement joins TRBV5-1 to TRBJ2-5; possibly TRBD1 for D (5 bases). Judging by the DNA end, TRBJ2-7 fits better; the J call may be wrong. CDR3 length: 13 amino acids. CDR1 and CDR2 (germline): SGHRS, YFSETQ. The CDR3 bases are TGCGCCAGCAGCTTTTCAGGGAACTACGAGCAGTACTTC. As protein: CASSFSGNYEQYF.

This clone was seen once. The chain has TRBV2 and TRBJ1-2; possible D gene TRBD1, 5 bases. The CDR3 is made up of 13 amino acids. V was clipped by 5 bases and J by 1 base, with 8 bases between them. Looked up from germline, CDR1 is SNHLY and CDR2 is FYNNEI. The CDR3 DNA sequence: TGTGCCAGCAGTCCCGACAGTAACTATGGCTACACCTTC. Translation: CASSPDSNYGYTF. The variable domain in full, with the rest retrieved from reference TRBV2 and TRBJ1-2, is EPEVTQTPSHQVTQMGQEVILRCVPISNHLYFYWYRQILGQKVEFLVSFYNNEISEKSEIFDDQFSVERPDGSNFTLKIRSTKLEDSAMYFCASSPDSNYGYTFGSGTRLTVV.

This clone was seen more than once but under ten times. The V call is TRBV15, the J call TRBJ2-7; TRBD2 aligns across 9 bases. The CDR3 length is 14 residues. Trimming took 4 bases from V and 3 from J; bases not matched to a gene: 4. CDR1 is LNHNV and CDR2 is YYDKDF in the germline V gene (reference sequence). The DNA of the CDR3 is TGTGCCACCAGCAAGGCGGGAGGGTACTACGAGCAGTACTTC. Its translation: CATSKAGGYYEQYF.

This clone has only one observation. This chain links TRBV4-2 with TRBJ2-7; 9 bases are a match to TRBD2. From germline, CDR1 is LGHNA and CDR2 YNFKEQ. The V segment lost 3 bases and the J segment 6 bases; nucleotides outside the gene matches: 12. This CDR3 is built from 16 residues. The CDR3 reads CASSQVGGGAWIEQYF. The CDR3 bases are TGTGCCAGCAGCCAGGTCGGCGGGGGGGCCTGGATCGAGCAGTACTTC.

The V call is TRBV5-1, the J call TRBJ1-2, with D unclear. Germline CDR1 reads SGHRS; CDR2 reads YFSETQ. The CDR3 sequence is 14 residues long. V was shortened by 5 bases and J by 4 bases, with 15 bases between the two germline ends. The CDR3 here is CASRSSRGPYGYTF. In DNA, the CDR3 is TGCGCCAGCAGGTCCTCACGGGGTCCCTATGGCTACACCTTC.

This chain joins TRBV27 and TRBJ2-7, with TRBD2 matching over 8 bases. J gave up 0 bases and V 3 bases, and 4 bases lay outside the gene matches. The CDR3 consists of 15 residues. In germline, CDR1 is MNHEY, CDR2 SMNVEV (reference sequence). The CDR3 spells CASSLTSGSSYEQYF. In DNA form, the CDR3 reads TGTGCCAGCAGTTTGACCAGCGGGAGCTCCTACGAGCAGTACTTC.

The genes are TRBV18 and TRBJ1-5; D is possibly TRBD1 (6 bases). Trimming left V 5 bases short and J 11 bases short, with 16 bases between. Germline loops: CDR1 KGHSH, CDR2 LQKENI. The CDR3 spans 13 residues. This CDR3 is CASSSGTTWAQHF. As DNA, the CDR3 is TGTGCCAGCTCAAGCGGGACAACCTGGGCCCAGCATTTT. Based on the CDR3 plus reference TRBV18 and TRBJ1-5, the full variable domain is NAGVMQNPRHLVRRRGQEARLRCSPMKGHSHVYWYRQLPEEGLKFMVYLQKENIIDESGMPKERFSAEFPKEGPSILRIQQVVRGDSAAYFCASSSGTTWAQHFGDGTRLSIL.

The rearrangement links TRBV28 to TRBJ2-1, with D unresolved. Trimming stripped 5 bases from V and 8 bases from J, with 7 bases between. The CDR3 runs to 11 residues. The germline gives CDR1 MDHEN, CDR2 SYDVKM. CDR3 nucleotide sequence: TGTGCCAGCAGTCTAAGCTATGAGCAGTTCTTC. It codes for CASSLSYEQFF.

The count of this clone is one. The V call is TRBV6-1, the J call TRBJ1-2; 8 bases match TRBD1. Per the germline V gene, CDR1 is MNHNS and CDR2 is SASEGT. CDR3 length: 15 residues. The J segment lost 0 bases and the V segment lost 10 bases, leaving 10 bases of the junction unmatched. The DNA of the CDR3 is TGTGCCACCCCCGGACAGGGCCCTACTAACTATGGCTACACCTTC. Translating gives CATPGQGPTNYGYTF.

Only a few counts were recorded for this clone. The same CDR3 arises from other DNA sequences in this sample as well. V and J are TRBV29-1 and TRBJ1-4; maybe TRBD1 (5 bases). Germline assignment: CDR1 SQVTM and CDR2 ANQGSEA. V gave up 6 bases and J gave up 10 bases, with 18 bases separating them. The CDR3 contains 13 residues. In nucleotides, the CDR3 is TGCAGCGTCGGGCAAACAGGTTCGGGAAAACTGTTTTTT. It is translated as CSVGQTGSGKLFF. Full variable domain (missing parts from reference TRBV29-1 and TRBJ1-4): SAVISQKPSRDICQRGTSLTIQCQVDSQVTMMFWYRQQPGQSLTLIATANQGSEATYESGFVIDKFPISRPNLTFSTLTVSNMSPEDSSIYLCSVGQTGSGKLFFGSGTQLSVL.

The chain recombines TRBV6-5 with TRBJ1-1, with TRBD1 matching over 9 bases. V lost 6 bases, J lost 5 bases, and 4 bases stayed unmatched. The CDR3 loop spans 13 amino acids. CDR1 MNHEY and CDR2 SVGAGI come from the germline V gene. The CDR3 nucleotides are TGTGCCAGCAGGACAGGGGGGCAAACTGAAGCTTTCTTT. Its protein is CASRTGGQTEAFF.

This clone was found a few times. The CDR3 DNA reads TGTGCCAGCAGCAGGGGGACTAGCGGGAGTTTAAGCACAGATACGCAGTATTTT. Translation: CASSRGTSGSLSTDTQYF. The chain couples TRBV7-3 to TRBJ2-3; the match to TRBD2 covers 14 bases. This CDR3 spans 18 amino acids. Germline values: CDR1 SGHTA, CDR2 FQGTGA. The V segment lost 5 bases and the J segment 0 bases; nucleotides outside the gene matches: 7.

CDR3 sequence (DNA): TGTGCCAGCAGTTACGGGGGGACCCAAGAGACCCAGTACTTC. This gives the protein CASSYGGTQETQYF. The chain is built from TRBV6-6 and TRBJ2-5; possibly TRBD2 for D (6 bases). Germline V gene sequence: CDR1 MNHNY, CDR2 SVGAGI (reference sequence). The length of the CDR3 is 14 residues. Trimming cost V 2 bases and J 1 base, with 8 bases left between them.

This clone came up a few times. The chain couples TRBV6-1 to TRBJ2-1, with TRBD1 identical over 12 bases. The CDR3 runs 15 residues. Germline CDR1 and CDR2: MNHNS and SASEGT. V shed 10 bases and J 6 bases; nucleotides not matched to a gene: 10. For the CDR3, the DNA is TGTGCCACCCGCCCGTGGGACAGGGGGCTCAATGAGCAGTTCTTC. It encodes CATRPWDRGLNEQFF.

CDR3: CSGGGQGSYEQYF. The CDR3 DNA follows: TGCAGCGGGGGGGGACAGGGTTCCTACGAGCAGTACTTC. The chain uses TRBV29-1 and TRBJ2-7; 9 bases align to TRBD1. CDR3 length equals 13 residues. CDR1 is SQVTM, CDR2 ANQGSEA, per germline. The junction had 5 bases not matched to a gene; V was cut back by 7 bases and J by 1 base.

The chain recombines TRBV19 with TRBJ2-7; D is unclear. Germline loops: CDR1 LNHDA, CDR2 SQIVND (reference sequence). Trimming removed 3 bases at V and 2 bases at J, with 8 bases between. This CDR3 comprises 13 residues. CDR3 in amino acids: CASSIDIAYEQYF. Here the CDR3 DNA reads TGTGCCAGTAGTATTGACATTGCCTACGAGCAGTACTTC. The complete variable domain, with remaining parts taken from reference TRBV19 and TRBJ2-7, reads DGGITQSPKYLFRKEGQNVTLSCEQNLNHDAMYWYRQDPGQGLRLIYYSQIVNDFQKGDIAEGYSVSREKKESFPLTVTSAQKNPTAFYLCASSIDIAYEQYFGPGTRLTVT.

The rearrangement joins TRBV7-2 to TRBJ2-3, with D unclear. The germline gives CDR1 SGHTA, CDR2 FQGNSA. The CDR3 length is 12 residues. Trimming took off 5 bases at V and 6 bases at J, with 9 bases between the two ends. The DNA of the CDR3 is TGTGCCAGCAGCCCGAGTAGCGATACGCAGTATTTT. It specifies CASSPSSDTQYF. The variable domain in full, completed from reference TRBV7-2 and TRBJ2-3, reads GAGVSQSPSNKVTEKGKDVELRCDPISGHTALYWYRQSLGQGLEFLIYFQGNSAPDKSGLPSDRFSAERTGGSVSTLTIQRTQQEDSAVYLCASSPSSDTQYFGPGTRLTVL.

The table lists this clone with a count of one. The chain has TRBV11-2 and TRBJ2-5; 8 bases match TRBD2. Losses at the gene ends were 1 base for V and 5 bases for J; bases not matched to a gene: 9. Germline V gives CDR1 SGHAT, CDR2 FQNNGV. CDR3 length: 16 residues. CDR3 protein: CASSLAGGPGIETQYF. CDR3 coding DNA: TGTGCCAGCAGCTTAGCGGGGGGGCCGGGTATCGAGACCCAGTACTTC.

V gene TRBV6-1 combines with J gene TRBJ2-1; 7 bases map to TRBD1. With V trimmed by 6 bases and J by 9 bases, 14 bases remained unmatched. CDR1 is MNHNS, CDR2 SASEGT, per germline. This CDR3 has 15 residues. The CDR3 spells CASRRDSTSHSEQFF. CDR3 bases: TGTGCCAGCAGAAGGGACAGTACAAGCCATAGTGAGCAGTTCTTC.

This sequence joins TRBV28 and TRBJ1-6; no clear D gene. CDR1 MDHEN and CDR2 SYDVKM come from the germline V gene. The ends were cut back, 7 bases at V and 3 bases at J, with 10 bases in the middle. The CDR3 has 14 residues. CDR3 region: CASKFEGYNSPLHF. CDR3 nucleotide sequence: TGTGCCAGCAAATTTGAGGGCTATAATTCACCCCTCCACTTT.

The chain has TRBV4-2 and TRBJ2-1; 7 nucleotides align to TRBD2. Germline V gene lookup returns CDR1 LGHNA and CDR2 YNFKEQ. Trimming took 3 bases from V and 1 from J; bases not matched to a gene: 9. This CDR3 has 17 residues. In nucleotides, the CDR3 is TGTGCCAGCAGCCAGACTAGACCTAGCGGATCCTACAATGAGCAGTTCTTC. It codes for CASSQTRPSGSYNEQFF.

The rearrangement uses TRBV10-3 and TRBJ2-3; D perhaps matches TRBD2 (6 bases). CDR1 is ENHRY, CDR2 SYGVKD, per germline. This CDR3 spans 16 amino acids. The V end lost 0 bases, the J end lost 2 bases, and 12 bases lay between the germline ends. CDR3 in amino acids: CAISESNREITDTQYF. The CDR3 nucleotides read TGTGCCATCAGTGAGTCGAACCGGGAGATCACAGATACGCAGTATTTT.